This TCR beta chain was captured in a study of beta chain features in type 1 diabetes. Looked up from germline, CDR1 is LNHDA and CDR2 is SQIVND (reference sequence). The junction had 8 bases not matched to a gene; V was cut back by 7 bases and J by 5 bases. CDR3 length equals 14 residues. A note on this clone: Its target is unknown.

TCRB transcripts that were expressed got sequenced, as all of the isolated RNA had been reverse transcribed. The protocol was immunoSEQ multiplex PCR, while the TCRdb copy is restricted to in-frame clones and leaves out a portion. The data show hundreds of thousands of clones, about a tenth seen once. Study-wide findings and caveats: At VDJ recombination sites, type 1 diabetes patients had fewer insertions and more deleted nucleotides. A moderate, significant TCRB CDR3 shortening appeared in type 1 diabetes across four CD4+ subsets.

The chain joins TRBV19 to TRBJ2-3; 8 nucleotides match TRBD2. The specimen was naive CD4+ T cells from blood. This TCR derives from a young man with type 1 diabetes. CDR3 residues: CASKGRGAEDTQYF. CDR3 DNA sequence: TGTGCCAGTAAGGGGCGGGGGGCGGAAGATACGCAGTATTTT.